The present T cell receptor (beta chain) was sequenced within a study of blood T cell repertoires in COVID-19. Study information: Italy, Spain and the United States were the sources of the convalescent and acute COVID-19 samples. T cells, B-cell-depleted T cells, or PBMCs provided the cDNA or gDNA that served as material.

Per the original methods: Nucleated cell number was recorded as an estimate derived from reference gene primer amplification. Profiled with immunoSEQ multiplex PCR; TCRdb holds only in-frame clones, not every one. The DNA was the basis for D and trimming; V, J and clone size are from that table. Here the sample spans about 58,000 clones, about four fifths being singletons. The CDR3 contains 12 residues. V lost 2 bases and J lost 5, with 8 bases in between. Germline V gene sequence: CDR1 SGDLS, CDR2 YYNGEE. This chain links TRBV9 with TRBJ2-7, with D possibly matching TRBD2 (5 bases). This TCR came from a human donor in a cohort sampled during active COVID-19. Sequencing was done on a sample of peripheral blood. DNA of the CDR3: TGTGCCAGCAGCGTTACCGGGAACGAGCAGTACTTC. This sequence encodes CASSVTGNEQYF.